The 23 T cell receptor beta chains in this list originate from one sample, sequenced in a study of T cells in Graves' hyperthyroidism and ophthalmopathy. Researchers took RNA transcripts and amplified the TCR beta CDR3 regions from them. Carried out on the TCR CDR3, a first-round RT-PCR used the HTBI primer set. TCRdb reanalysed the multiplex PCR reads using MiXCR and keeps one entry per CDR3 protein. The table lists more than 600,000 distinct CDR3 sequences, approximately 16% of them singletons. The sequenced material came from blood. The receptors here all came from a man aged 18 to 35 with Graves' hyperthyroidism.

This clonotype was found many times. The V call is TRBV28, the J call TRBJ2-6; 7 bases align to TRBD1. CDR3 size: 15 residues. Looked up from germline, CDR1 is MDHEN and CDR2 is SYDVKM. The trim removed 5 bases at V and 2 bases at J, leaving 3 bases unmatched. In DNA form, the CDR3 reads TGTGCCAGCAGTCAAACAGGGGCTGGGGCCAACGTCCTGACTTTC. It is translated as CASSQTGAGANVLTF.

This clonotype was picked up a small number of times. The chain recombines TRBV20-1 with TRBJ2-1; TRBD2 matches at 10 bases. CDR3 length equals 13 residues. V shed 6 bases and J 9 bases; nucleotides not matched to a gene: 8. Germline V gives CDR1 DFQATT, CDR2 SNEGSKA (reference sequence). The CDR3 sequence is CSAEREGLFEQFF. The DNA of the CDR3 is TGCAGTGCAGAGCGGGAGGGCCTTTTTGAGCAGTTCTTC.

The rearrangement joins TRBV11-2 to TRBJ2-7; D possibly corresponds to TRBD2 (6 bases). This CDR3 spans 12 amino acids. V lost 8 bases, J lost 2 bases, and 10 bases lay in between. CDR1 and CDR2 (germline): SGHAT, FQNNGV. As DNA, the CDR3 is TGTGCCAGCGGGCGGGATGCCTACGAGCAGTACTTC. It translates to CASGRDAYEQYF.

The CDR3 region is CASSLGGRNRSPLHF. The CDR3 DNA follows: TGTGCCAGCAGCTTAGGAGGCAGGAATCGGTCACCCCTCCACTTT. The V call is TRBV7-9, the J call TRBJ1-6; D gene unclear. The V end was cut by 1 base, the J end by 10 bases, with 14 bases between. Germline V gene sequence: CDR1 SEHNR, CDR2 FQNEAQ (reference sequence). The CDR3 runs 15 residues.

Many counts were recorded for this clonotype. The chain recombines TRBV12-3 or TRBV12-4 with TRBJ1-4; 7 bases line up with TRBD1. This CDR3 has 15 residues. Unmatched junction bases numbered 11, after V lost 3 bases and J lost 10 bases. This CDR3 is CASSFSDSRGVKLFF. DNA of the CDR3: TGTGCCAGCAGTTTTTCCGACTCCAGGGGGGTAAAACTGTTTTTT.

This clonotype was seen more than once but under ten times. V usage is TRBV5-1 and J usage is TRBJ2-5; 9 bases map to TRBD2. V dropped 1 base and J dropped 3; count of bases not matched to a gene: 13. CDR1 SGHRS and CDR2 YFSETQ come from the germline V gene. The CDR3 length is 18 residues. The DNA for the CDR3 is TGCGCCAGCAGCTTGACCCCTTCGACTAGCGGCTCTGAAGAGACCCAGTACTTC. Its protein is CASSLTPSTSGSEETQYF.

CDR3 sequence reads: CASSTRGQGSTGELFF. The CDR3 DNA follows: TGTGCCAGCAGTACACGGGGACAGGGGAGCACCGGGGAGCTGTTTTTT. The chain uses TRBV12-3 or TRBV12-4 and TRBJ2-2, with 10 bases that match TRBD1. With 5 bases clipped from V and 4 bases from J, the junction kept 7 bases outside the gene matches. This CDR3 has 16 residues.

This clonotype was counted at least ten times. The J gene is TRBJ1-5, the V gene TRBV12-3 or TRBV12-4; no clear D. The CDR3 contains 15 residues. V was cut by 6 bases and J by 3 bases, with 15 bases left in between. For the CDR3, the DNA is TGTGCCAGCAGGGCCCTTCAATTTTCCAATCAGCCCCAGCATTTT. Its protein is CASRALQFSNQPQHF.

The DNA for the CDR3 is TGCAGTGCCGAGGGTCGCGGGAGAATGTCCTACAATGAGCAGTTCTTC. It encodes CSAEGRGRMSYNEQFF. The V and J genes are TRBV20-1 and TRBJ2-1, with 7 bases identical to TRBD2. CDR1 and CDR2 from the germline V gene are DFQATT and SNEGSKA (reference sequence). The trim removed 6 bases at V and 1 base at J, leaving 12 bases unmatched. CDR3 size: 16 residues.

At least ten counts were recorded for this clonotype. CDR3 in DNA: TGTGCCAGCAGTGAACCCGGCATGAACACTGAAGCTTTCTTT. Amino acids: CASSEPGMNTEAFF. The chain uses TRBV2 and TRBJ1-1; D gene unclear. Trimming took 2 bases from V and 0 from J, leaving 7 bases between them. The CDR3 runs to 14 residues. Per the germline V gene, CDR1 is SNHLY and CDR2 is FYNNEI.

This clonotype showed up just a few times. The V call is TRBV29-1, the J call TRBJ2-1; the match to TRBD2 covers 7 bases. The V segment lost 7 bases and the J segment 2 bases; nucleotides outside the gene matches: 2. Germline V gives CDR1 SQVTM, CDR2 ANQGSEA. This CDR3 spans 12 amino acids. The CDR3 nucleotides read TGCAGCGCCGGACTAGCCTACAATGAGCAGTTCTTC. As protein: CSAGLAYNEQFF.

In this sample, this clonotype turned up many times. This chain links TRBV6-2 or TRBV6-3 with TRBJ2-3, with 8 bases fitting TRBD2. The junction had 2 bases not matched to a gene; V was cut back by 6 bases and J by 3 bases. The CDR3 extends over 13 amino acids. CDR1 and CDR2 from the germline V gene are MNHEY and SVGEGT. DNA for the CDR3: TGTGCCAGCAGCAAGCGGGAGACAGATACGCAGTATTTT. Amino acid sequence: CASSKRETDTQYF.

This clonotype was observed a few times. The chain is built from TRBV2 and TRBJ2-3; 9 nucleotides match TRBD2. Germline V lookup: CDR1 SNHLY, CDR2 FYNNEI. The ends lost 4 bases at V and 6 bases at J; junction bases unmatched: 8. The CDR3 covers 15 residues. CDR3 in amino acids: CASSVVAGVGDTQYF. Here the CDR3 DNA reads TGTGCCAGCAGTGTGGTAGCGGGAGTCGGGGATACGCAGTATTTT.

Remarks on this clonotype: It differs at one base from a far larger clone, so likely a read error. CDR3 DNA sequence: TGTGCCAGCTCACCCCCGGGAGGGTGCAATGAGCAGTTCTTC. As protein: CASSPPGGCNEQFF. The rearrangement joins TRBV18 to TRBJ2-1; 8 bases are a match to TRBD2. The ends lost 3 bases at V and 6 bases at J; junction bases unmatched: 4. Germline V lookup: CDR1 KGHSH, CDR2 LQKENI. The CDR3 spans 14 residues.

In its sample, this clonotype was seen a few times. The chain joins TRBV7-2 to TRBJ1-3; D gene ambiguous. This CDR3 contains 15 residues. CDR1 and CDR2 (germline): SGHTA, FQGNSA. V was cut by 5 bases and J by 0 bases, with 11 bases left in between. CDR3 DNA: TGTGCCAGCAGCCCCAGCGCCAGCTCTGGAAACACCATATATTTT. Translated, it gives CASSPSASSGNTIYF.

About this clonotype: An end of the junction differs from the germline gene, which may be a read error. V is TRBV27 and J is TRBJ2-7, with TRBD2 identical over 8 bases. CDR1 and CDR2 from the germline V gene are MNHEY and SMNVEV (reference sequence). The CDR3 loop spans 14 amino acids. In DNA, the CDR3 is TGTGCCAGCCGTTTTGGCGGGAGGATTTACGAGCAGTACTTC. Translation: CASRFGGRIYEQYF.

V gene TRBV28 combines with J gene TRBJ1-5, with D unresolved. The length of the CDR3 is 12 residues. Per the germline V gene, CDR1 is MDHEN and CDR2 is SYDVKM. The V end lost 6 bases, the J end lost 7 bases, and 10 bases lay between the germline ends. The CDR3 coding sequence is TGTGCCAGCAGCTCGGCTAAACAGCCCCAGCATTTT. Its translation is CASSSAKQPQHF.

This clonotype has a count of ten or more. This chain's CDR3 is CASSPDRGQWTEAFF. The CDR3 DNA reads as TGTGCCAGTAGTCCTGACAGGGGGCAGTGGACTGAAGCTTTCTTT. The genes are TRBV19 and TRBJ1-1; 10 bases align to TRBD1. After removal of 5 bases from V and 5 bases from J, the junction contained 8 bases not matched to a gene. The CDR3 loop spans 15 amino acids. Germline CDR1 LNHDA, CDR2 SQIVND (reference sequence). Filled out from reference TRBV19 and TRBJ1-1, the complete variable domain reads DGGITQSPKYLFRKEGQNVTLSCEQNLNHDAMYWYRQDPGQGLRLIYYSQIVNDFQKGDIAEGYSVSREKKESFPLTVTSAQKNPTAFYLCASSPDRGQWTEAFFGQGTRLTVV.

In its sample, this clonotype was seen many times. The CDR3 DNA reads TGTGCCAGCAGCCCGGGACCATCAGATACGCAGTATTTT. Amino acids: CASSPGPSDTQYF. V is TRBV7-8 and J is TRBJ2-3; possibly TRBD1 or TRBD2 for D (5 bases each). Deletions cut 5 bases from V and 4 bases from J, with 10 bases between. CDR1 SGHVS and CDR2 FQNEAQ come from the germline V gene. This CDR3 spans 13 amino acids. Based on the CDR3 plus reference TRBV7-8 and TRBJ2-3, the full variable domain is GAGVSQSPRYKVAKRGQDVALRCDPISGHVSLFWYQQALGQGPEFLTYFQNEAQLDKSGLPSDRFFAERPEGSVSTLKIQRTQQEDSAVYLCASSPGPSDTQYFGPGTRLTVL.

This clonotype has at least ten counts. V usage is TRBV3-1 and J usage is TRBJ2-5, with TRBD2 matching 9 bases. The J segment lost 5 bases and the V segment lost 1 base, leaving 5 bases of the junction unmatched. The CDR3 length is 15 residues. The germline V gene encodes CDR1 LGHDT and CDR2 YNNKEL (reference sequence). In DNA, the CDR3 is TGTGCCAGCAGCCAAGGGCTAGCGGGGTCGGAGACCCAGTACTTC. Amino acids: CASSQGLAGSETQYF.

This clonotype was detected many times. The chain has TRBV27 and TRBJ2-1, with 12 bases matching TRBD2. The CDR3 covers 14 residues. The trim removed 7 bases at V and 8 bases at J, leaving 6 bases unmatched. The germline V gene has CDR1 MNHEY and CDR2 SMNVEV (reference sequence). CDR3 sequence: CASTAASGRDEQFF. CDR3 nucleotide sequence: TGTGCCAGCACCGCAGCTAGCGGGAGGGATGAGCAGTTCTTC.

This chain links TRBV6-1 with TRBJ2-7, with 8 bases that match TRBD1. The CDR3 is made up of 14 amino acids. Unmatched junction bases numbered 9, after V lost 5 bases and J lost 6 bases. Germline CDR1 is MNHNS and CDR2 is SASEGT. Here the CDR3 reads CASSKTGDPGEQYF. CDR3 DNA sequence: TGTGCCAGCAGTAAGACAGGGGACCCAGGCGAGCAGTACTTC.

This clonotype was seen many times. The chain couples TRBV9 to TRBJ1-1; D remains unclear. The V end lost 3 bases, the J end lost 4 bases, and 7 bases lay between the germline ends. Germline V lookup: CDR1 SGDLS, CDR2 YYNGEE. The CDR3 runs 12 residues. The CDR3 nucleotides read TGTGCCAGCAGCGGGAAAGGCACTGAAGCTTTCTTT. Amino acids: CASSGKGTEAFF. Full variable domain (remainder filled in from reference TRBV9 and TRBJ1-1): DSGVTQTPKHLITATGQRVTLRCSPRSGDLSVYWYQQSLDQGLQFLIQYYNGEERAKGNILERFSAQQFPDLHSELNLSSLELGDSALYFCASSGKGTEAFFGQGTRLTVV.